This T cell receptor (beta chain) was identified during a study of T-cell reconstitution after alpha-beta-depleted transplantation in children. The CDR3 sequence is 15 residues long. The germline CDR1 and CDR2 sequences are SGHKS and YYEKEE (reference sequence). The junction had 7 bases not matched to a gene; V was cut back by 4 bases and J by 2 bases. In its sample, this clonotype was seen many times. Unique molecular identifiers were used in preparing the TCRbeta library. TCRdb fed the PCR reads into MiXCR, producing one record per CDR3 protein. The sample holds more than 90,000 distinct CDR3 sequences, 10% seen once.

The material sequenced was PBMCs, taken before TCRalphabeta/CD19-depleted stem cell transplant. The source of this sequence is a boy between 2 and 10 years old with acute lymphoblastic leukemia, due to receive a stem cell transplant. This chain joins TRBV5-5 and TRBJ2-7; 9 bases agree with TRBD1. The CDR3 DNA is TGTGCCAGCAGCCTCGTAACAGGGGGCCCCTACGAGCAGTACTTC. Translated: CASSLVTGGPYEQYF.